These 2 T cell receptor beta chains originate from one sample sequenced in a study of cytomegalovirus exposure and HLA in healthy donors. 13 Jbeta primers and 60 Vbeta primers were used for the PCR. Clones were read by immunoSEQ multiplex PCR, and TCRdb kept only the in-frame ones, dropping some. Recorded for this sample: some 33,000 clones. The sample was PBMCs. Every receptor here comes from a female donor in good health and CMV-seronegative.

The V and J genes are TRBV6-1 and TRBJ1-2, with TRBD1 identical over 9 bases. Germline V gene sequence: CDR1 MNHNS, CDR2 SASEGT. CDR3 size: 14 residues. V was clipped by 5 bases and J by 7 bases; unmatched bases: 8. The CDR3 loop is CASSMPGQGAGYTF. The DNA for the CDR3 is TGTGCCAGCAGTATGCCGGGACAGGGTGCTGGCTACACCTTC.

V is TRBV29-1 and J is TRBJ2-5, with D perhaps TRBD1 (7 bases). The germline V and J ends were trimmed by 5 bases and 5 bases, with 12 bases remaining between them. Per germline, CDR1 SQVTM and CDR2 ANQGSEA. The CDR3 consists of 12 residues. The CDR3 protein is CSVKSGGETQYF. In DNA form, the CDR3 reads TGCAGCGTTAAATCAGGGGGGGAGACCCAGTACTTC.